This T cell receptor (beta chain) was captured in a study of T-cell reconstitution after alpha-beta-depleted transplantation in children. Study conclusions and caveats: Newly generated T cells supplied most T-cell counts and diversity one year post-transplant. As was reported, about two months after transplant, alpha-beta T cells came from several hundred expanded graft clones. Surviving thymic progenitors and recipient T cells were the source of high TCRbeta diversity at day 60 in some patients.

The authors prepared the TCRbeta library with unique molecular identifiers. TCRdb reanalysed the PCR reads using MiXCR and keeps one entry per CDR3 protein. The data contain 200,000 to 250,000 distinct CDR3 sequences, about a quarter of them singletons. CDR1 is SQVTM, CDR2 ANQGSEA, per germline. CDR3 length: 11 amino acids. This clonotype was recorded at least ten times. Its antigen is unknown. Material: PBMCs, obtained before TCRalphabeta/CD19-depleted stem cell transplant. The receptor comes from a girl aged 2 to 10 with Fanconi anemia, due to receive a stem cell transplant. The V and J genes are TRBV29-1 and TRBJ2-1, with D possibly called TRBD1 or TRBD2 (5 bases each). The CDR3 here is CSHRWDDEQFF. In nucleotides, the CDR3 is TGCAGTCATAGGTGGGACGATGAGCAGTTCTTC.